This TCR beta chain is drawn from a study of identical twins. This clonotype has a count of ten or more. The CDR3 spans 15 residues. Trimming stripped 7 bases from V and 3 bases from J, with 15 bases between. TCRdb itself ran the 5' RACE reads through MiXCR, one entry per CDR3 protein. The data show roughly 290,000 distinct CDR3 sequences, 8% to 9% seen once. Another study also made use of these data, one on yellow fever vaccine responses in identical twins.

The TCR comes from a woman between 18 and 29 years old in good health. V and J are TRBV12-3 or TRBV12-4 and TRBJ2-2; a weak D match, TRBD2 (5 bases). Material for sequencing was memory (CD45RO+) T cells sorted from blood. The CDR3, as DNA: TGTGCCAGCACCACCTCCGGCGGGTACACCGGGGAGCTGTTTTTT. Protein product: CASTTSGGYTGELFF.